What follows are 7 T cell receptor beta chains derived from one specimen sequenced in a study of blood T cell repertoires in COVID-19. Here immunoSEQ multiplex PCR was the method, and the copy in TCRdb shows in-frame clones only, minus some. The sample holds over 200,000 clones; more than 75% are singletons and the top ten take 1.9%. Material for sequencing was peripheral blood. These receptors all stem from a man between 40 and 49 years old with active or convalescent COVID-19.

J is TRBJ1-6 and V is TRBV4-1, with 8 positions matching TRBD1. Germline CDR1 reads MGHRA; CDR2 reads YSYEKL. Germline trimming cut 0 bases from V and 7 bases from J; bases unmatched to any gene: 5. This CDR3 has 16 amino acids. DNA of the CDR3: TGCGCCAGCAGCCAAGATTGGACAGGGAACAATTCACCCCTCCACTTT. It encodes CASSQDWTGNNSPLHF.

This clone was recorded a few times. CDR3 in amino acids: CASSSRDRENTEAFF. DNA of the CDR3: TGTGCCAGCAGCTCCCGGGACAGGGAGAACACTGAAGCTTTCTTT. J is TRBJ1-1 and V is TRBV13, with TRBD1 matching over 9 bases. This CDR3 region has 15 residues. The germline CDR1 and CDR2 sequences are PRHDT and FYEKMQ (reference sequence). With V trimmed by 4 bases and J by 1 base, 4 bases remained unmatched.

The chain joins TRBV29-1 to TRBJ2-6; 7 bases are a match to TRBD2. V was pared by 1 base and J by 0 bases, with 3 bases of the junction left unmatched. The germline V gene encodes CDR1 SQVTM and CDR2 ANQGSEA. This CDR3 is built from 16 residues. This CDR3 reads CSVEVGGSSGANVLTF. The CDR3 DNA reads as TGCAGCGTTGAAGTAGGCGGGAGCTCTGGGGCCAACGTCCTGACTTTC.

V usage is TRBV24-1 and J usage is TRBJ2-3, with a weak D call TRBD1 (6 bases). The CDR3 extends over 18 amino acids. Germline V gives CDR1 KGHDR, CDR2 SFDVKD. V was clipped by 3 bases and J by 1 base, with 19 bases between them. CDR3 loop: CATSDRTVERGGTDTQYF. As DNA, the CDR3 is TGTGCCACCAGTGATCGGACAGTGGAACGAGGGGGCACAGATACGCAGTATTTT.

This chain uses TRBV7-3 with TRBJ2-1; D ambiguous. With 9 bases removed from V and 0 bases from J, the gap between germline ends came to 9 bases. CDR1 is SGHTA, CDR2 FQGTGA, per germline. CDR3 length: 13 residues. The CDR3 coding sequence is TGTGCCAGTTCGGCTAGCTCCTACAATGAGCAGTTCTTC. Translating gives CASSASSYNEQFF. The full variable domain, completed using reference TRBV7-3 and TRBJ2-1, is GAGVSQTPSNKVTEKGKYVELRCDPISGHTALYWYRQSLGQGPEFLIYFQGTGAADDSGLPNDRFFAVRPEGSVSTLKIQRTERGDSAVYLCASSASSYNEQFFGPGTRLTVL.

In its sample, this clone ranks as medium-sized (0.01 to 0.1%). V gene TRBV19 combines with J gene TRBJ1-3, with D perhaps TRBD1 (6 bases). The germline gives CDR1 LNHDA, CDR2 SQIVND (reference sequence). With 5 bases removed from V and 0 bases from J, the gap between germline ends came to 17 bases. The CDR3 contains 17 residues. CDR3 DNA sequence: TGTGCCAGTAGTTCCCTCAACAGGGATCGCTCTGGAAACACCATATATTTT. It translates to CASSSLNRDRSGNTIYF.

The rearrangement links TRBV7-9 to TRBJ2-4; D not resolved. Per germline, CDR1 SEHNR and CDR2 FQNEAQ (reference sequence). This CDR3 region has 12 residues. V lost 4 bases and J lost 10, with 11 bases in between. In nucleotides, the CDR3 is TGTGCCAGCAGCTCCTTGTCCGAGATTCAGTACTTC. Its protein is CASSSLSEIQYF.